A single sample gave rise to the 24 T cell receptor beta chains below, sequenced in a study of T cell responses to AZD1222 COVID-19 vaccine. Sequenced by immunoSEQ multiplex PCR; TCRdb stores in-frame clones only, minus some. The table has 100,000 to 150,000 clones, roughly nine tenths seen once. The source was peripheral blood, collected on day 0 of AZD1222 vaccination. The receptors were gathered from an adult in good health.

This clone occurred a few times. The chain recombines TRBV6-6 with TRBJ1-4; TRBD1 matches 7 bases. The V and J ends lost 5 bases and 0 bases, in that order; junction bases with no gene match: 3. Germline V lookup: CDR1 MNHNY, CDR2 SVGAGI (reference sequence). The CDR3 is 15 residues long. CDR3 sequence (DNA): TGTGCCAGCAGTCTGGGACAGACAACTAATGAAAAACTGTTTTTT. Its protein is CASSLGQTTNEKLFF.

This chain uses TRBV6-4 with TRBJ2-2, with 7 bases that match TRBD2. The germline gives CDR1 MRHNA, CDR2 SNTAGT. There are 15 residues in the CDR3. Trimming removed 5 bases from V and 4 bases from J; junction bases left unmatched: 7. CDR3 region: CASSREGEGTGELFF. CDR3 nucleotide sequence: TGTGCCAGCAGTCGAGAAGGGGAGGGCACCGGGGAGCTGTTTTTT.

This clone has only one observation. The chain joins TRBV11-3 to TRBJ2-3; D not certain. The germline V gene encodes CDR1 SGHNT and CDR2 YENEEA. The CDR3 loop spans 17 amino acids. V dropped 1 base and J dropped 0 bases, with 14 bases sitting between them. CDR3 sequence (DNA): TGTGCCAGCAGCTTAGTCTCACAGCGTCCTAGCACAGATACGCAGTATTTT. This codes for CASSLVSQRPSTDTQYF.

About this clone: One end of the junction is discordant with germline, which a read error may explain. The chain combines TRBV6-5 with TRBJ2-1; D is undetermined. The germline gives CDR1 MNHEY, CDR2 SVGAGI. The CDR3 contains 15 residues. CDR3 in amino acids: CASSYGGPSYNEQFF. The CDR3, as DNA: TGTGCCAGCAGTTACGGCGGCCCCTCCTATAATGAGCAGTTCTTC.

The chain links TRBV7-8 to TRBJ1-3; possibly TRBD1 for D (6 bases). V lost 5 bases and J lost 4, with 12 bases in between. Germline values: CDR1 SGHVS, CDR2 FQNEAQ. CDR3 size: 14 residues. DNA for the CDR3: TGTGCCAGCAGCATCCGGGACACAGGAAACACCATATATTTT. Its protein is CASSIRDTGNTIYF.

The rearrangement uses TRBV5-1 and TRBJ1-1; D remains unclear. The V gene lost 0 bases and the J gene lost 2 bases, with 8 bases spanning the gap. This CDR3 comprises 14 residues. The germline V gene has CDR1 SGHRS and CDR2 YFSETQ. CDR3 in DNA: TGCGCCAGCAGCTTGGTGCCACCTAACACTGAAGCTTTCTTT. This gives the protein CASSLVPPNTEAFF.

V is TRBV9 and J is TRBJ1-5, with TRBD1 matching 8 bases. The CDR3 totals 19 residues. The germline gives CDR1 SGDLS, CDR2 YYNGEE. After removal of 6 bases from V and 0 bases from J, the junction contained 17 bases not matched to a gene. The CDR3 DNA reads TGTGCCAGCACTATCTCCCAGCGGGACAGGTGGGATAGCAATCAGCCCCAGCATTTT. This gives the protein CASTISQRDRWDSNQPQHF. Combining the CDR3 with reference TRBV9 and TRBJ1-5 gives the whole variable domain DSGVTQTPKHLITATGQRVTLRCSPRSGDLSVYWYQQSLDQGLQFLIQYYNGEERAKGNILERFSAQQFPDLHSELNLSSLELGDSALYFCASTISQRDRWDSNQPQHFGDGTRLSIL.

The CDR3 reads CASSDAGTGLSGYTF. CDR3 nucleotides: TGTGCCAGCAGTGACGCCGGGACAGGTCTTAGTGGCTACACCTTC. V gene TRBV25-1 combines with J gene TRBJ1-2; 8 bases fit TRBD1. The CDR3 runs to 15 residues. CDR1 is MGHDK and CDR2 is SYGVNS in the germline V gene. With V trimmed by 3 bases and J by 7 bases, 10 bases remained unmatched.

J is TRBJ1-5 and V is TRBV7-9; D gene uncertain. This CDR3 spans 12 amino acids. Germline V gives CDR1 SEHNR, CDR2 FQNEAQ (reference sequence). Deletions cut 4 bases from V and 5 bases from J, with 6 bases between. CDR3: CASSSQYQPQHF. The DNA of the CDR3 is TGTGCCAGCAGCTCTCAATATCAGCCCCAGCATTTT.

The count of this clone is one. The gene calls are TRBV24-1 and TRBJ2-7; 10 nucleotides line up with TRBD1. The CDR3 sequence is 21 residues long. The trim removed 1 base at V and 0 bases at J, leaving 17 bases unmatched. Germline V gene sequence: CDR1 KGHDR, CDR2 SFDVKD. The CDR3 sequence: CATSDLRGGTGEKSNSYEQYF. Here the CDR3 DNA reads TGTGCCACCAGTGATTTAAGGGGAGGGACAGGGGAAAAATCTAACTCCTACGAGCAGTACTTC.

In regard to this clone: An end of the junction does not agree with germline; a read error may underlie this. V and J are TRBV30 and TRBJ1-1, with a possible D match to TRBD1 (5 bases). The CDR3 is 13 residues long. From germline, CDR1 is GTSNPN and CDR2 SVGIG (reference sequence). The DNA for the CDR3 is TGTGCCTGGCAGGGCCTGCATGGCACTGAGGCTTTCTTT. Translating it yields CAWQGLHGTEAFF.

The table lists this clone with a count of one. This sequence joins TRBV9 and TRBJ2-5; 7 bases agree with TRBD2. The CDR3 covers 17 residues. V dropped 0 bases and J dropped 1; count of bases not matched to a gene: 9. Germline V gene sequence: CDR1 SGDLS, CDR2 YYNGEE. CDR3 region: CASSVGPPASGQETQYF. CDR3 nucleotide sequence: TGTGCCAGCAGCGTAGGCCCACCGGCTAGCGGCCAAGAGACCCAGTACTTC.

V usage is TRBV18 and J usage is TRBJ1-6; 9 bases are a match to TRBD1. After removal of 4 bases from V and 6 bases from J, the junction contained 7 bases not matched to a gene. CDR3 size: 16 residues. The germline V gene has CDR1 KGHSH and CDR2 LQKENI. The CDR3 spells CASSQAGTGINSPLHF. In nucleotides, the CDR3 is TGTGCCAGCTCACAGGCCGGGACAGGGATTAATTCACCCCTCCACTTT. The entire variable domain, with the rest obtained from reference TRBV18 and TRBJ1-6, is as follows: NAGVMQNPRHLVRRRGQEARLRCSPMKGHSHVYWYRQLPEEGLKFMVYLQKENIIDESGMPKERFSAEFPKEGPSILRIQQVVRGDSAAYFCASSQAGTGINSPLHFGNGTRLTVT.

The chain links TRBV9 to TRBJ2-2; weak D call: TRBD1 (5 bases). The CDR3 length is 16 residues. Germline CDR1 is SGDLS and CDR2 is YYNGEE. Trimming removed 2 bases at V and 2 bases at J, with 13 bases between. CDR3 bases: TGTGCCAGCAGCGTTCAATTACAGGAAAACACCGGGGAGCTGTTTTTT. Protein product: CASSVQLQENTGELFF.

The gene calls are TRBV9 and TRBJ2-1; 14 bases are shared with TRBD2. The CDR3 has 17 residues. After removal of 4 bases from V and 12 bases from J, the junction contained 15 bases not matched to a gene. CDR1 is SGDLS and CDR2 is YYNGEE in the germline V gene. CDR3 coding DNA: TGTGCCAGCAGCACAAAGCCGGGACTAGCGGGAGATACAGGGCAGTTCTTC. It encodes CASSTKPGLAGDTGQFF.

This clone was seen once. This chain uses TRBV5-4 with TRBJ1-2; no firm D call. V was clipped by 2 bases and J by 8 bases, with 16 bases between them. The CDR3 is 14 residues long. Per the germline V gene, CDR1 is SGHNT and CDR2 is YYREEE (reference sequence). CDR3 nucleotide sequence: TGTGCCAGCAGCTTCGTCCGGACGTCGTCGGGCTACACCTTC. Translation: CASSFVRTSSGYTF.

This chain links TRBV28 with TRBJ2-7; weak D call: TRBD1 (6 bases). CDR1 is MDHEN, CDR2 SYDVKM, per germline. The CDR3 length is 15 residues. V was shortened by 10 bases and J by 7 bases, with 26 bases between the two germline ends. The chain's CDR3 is CATYRDTPKVLEQYF. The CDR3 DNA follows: TGTGCCACATACCGGGACACCCCTAAAGTACTAGAGCAGTACTTC.

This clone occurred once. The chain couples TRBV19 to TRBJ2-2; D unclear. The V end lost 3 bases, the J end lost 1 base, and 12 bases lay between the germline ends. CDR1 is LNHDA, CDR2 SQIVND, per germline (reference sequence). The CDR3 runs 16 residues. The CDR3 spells CASSMSWNLNTGELFF. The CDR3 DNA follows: TGTGCCAGTAGTATGTCCTGGAATCTGAACACCGGGGAGCTGTTTTTT.

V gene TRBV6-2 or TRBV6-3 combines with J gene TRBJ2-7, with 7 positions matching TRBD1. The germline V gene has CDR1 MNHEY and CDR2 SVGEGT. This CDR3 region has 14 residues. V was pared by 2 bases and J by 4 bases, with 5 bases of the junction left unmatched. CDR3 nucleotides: TGTGCCAGCAGTTACAGGGGGCAGGATTACGAGCAGTACTTC. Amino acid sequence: CASSYRGQDYEQYF.

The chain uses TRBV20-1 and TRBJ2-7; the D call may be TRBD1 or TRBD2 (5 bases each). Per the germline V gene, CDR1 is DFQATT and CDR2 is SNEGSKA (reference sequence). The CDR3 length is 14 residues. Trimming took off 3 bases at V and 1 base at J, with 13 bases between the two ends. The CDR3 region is CSASRGTLSYEQYF. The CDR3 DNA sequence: TGCAGTGCTAGTCGAGGGACCCTTTCCTACGAGCAGTACTTC.

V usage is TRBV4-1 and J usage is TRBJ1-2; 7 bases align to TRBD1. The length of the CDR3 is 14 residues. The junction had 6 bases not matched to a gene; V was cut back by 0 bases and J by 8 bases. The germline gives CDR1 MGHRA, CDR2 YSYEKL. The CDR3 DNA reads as TGCGCCAGCAGCCAAGAGAGGGGGCTTAACGGCTACACCTTC. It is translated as CASSQERGLNGYTF.

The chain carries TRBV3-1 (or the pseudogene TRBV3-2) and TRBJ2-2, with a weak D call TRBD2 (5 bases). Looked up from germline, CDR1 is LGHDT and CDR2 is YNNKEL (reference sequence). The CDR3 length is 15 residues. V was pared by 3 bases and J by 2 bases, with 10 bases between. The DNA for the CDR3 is TGTGCCAGCAGCCAGGACGGGATAAACACCGGGGAGCTGTTTTTT. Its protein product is CASSQDGINTGELFF.

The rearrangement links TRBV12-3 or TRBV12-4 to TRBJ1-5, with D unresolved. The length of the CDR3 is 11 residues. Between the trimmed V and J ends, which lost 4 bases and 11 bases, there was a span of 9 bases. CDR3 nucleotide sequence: TGTGCCAGCAGTTCCCGGGTGGCCCAGCATTTT. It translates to CASSSRVAQHF.

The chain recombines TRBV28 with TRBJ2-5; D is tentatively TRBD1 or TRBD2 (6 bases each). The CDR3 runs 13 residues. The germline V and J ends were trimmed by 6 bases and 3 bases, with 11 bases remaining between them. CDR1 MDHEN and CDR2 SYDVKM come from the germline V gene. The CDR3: CASREGVKETQYF. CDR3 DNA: TGTGCCAGCAGGGAGGGGGTCAAAGAGACCCAGTACTTC.